This is a list of T cell receptor beta chains from one sample in a study of cytomegalovirus exposure and HLA in healthy donors. TCRdb's copy holds only in-frame clones and misses some; the assay was immunoSEQ multiplex PCR. The sample shows about 150,000 clones, 70% to 90% of them seen only once. Input material: PBMCs. Receptors were obtained from a man aged 35 to 55 in good health and CMV-seronegative. The CDR3 runs from the conserved cysteine through the conserved F or W. Fields, in order: J gene, D gene, V gene, clone size, CDR3 protein, CDR3 DNA. The D gene is left open where the match is weak. Clone size is not always given. Where it is, it says once, few, many or a class for expanded clones.

TRBJ1-1,.,TRBV7-2,.,CASSPSLNTEAFF,TGTGCCAGCAGCCCCAGTTTGAACACTGAAGCTTTCTTT
TRBJ2-3,TRBD2,TRBV19,.,CASSRGGRTDTQYF,TGTGCCAGTAGCCGGGGGGGTCGGACAGATACGCAGTATTTT
TRBJ1-1,TRBD1,TRBV4-3,.,CASSQATGGTEAFF,TGCGCCAGCAGCCAAGCAACAGGGGGCACTGAAGCTTTCTTT
TRBJ2-2,.,TRBV7-2,.,CASSLANLAYTGELFF,TGTGCCAGCAGCTTAGCAAATCTAGCGTACACCGGGGAGCTGTTTTTT
TRBJ2-5,TRBD2,TRBV4-3,.,CASSQDLGLAGQETQYF,TGCGCCAGCAGCCAAGACTTGGGACTAGCGGGACAAGAGACCCAGTACTTC
TRBJ2-1,.,TRBV4-1,.,CASSQRAARSLVDNEQFF,TGCGCCAGCAGCCAAAGGGCGGCGCGATCACTAGTAGACAATGAGCAGTTCTTC
TRBJ1-2,TRBD1,TRBV18,.,CASSPGTERGYTF,TGTGCCAGCTCGCCGGGGACAGAGAGAGGCTACACCTTC
TRBJ2-3,TRBD2,TRBV6-4,.,CASSDASGGASDTQYF,TGTGCCAGCAGTGATGCTAGCGGGGGGGCCTCAGATACGCAGTATTTT
TRBJ2-2,.,TRBV7-2,once,CASSLATGANTGELFF,TGTGCCAGCAGCTTAGCGACGGGGGCGAACACCGGGGAGCTGTTTTTT
TRBJ2-5,TRBD2,TRBV2,.,CASSLTGGGETQYF,TGTGCCAGCAGTCTCACCGGGGGGGGCGAGACCCAGTACTTC
TRBJ2-5,.,TRBV7-9,few,CASSLAGQGQETQYF,TGTGCCAGCAGCTTAGCGGGGCAGGGACAAGAGACCCAGTACTTC
TRBJ2-7,TRBD2,TRBV7-2,.,CASSFRLAELSSYEQYF,TGTGCCAGCAGCTTTCGTCTAGCGGAATTAAGCTCCTACGAGCAGTACTTC
TRBJ1-6,TRBD1,TRBV18,.,CASSLPGQGANSPLHF,TGTGCCAGCTCACTACCGGGACAGGGGGCGAATTCACCCCTCCACTTT
TRBJ2-2,.,TRBV27,.,CASIKRGSANTGELFF,TGTGCCAGCATCAAACGAGGGTCCGCGAACACCGGGGAGCTGTTTTTT
TRBJ2-3,.,TRBV2,.,CASSLVTASTDTQYF,TGTGCCAGCAGTTTGGTCACTGCTAGCACAGATACGCAGTATTTT